Shown below are 32 T cell receptor beta chains from a single sample sequenced in a study of beta chain features in type 1 diabetes (dated by TCRdb to between 2017 and 2018). Here is what the overall study found, with its caveats: A moderate but significant shortening of TCRB CDR3 length was observed in type 1 diabetes patients in all four CD4+ subsets.

The library was generated by the immunoSEQ multiplex PCR assay. All of the isolated RNA was reverse transcribed with the High Capacity cDNA Reverse Transcription Kit, so expressed TCRB transcripts were sequenced. TCRdb holds this immuneACCESS table with in-frame rearrangements only. Some clones are missing; in checked studies, unresolved V genes explain under half, and the rest has no known cause. Here the sample has approximately 240,000 clones; under 20% occur a single time. 0.065% to 0.1% of the sample lies in the top ten. Their target antigens are unknown. What was sequenced was naive CD4+ T cells from blood. Interpreted using the paper, the cell subset or site label stands for: true naive CD4+ T cells. These receptors all stem from a man aged 25-45 years with type 1 diabetes.

The genes are TRBV4-1 and TRBJ2-5; TRBD1 matches 7 bases. CDR3 length: 17 amino acids. After removal of 2 bases from V and 4 bases from J, the junction contained 13 bases not matched to a gene. Per germline, CDR1 MGHRA and CDR2 YSYEKL. The CDR3 DNA follows: TGCGCCAGCAGCCAATCCTACCAAAGGGGGCAGGCAGAGACCCAGTACTTC. Amino acid sequence: CASSQSYQRGQAETQYF.

The chain has TRBV29-1 and TRBJ2-5; D remains ambiguous. This CDR3 has 12 residues. V dropped 4 bases and J dropped 5 bases, with 11 bases sitting between them. Germline assignment: CDR1 SQVTM and CDR2 ANQGSEA. CDR3 residues: CSVGDSPETQYF. CDR3 bases: TGCAGCGTTGGGGATAGCCCCGAGACCCAGTACTTC.

This chain links TRBV11-2 with TRBJ2-2; 8 bases fit TRBD1. The CDR3 has 13 residues. The germline CDR1 and CDR2 sequences are SGHAT and FQNNGV. Trimming took 6 bases from V and 6 from J; bases not matched to a gene: 3. CDR3 nucleotides: TGTGCCAGCAGACTGGACAGGGCCGGGGAGCTGTTTTTT. Amino acids: CASRLDRAGELFF.

This clone has more than one count but fewer than ten. This chain joins TRBV6-5 and TRBJ2-7; 8 bases match TRBD1. CDR1 and CDR2 from the germline V gene are MNHEY and SVGAGI. The CDR3 sequence is 15 residues long. J gave up 3 bases and V 2 bases, and 6 bases lay outside the gene matches. The CDR3 reads CASSYTGTGFYEQYF. The CDR3 DNA reads as TGTGCCAGCAGTTACACAGGGACAGGCTTCTACGAGCAGTACTTC.

This clone was found once. This chain connects TRBV13 to TRBJ2-7; 7 bases are shared with TRBD1. The CDR3 contains 16 residues. The ends lost 5 bases at V and 3 bases at J; junction bases unmatched: 13. Germline CDR1 and CDR2: PRHDT and FYEKMQ (reference sequence). DNA of the CDR3: TGTGCCAGCAGCCCCTCTCGGTCAGGGGGAAACTACGAGCAGTACTTC. Amino acid sequence: CASSPSRSGGNYEQYF.

The chain employs TRBV10-3 and TRBJ2-7; 7 bases match TRBD1. The germline V gene has CDR1 ENHRY and CDR2 SYGVKD. V was clipped by 10 bases and J by 5 bases; unmatched bases: 5. The CDR3 sequence is 11 residues long. This CDR3 is CATTGVHEQYF. CDR3 DNA: TGTGCCACCACAGGGGTCCACGAGCAGTACTTC.

This clone was found a few times. The chain is built from TRBV10-3 and TRBJ2-7; perhaps TRBD1 as D (6 bases). This CDR3 spans 11 amino acids. Germline V gene sequence: CDR1 ENHRY, CDR2 SYGVKD. Trimming left V 6 bases short and J 6 bases short, with 9 bases between. The CDR3 here is CAIRVQGEQYF. The CDR3 DNA sequence: TGTGCCATCAGAGTACAGGGCGAGCAGTACTTC.

The rearrangement joins TRBV29-1 to TRBJ2-7; no reliable D call. V was trimmed by 4 bases and J by 7 bases, leaving 14 bases between them. The CDR3 totals 12 residues. Germline V CDR1 and CDR2: SQVTM, ANQGSEA. The CDR3: CSVGVLIGEQYF. CDR3 DNA: TGCAGCGTTGGGGTGCTTATCGGGGAGCAGTACTTC.

The chain carries TRBV5-1 and TRBJ1-1, with D hard to call. Germline CDR1 reads SGHRS; CDR2 reads YFSETQ. The V and J ends lost 2 bases and 2 bases respectively, with 7 bases between them. The CDR3 spans 13 residues. CDR3 DNA sequence: TGCGCCAGCAGCTTTAGTTTAAACACTGAAGCTTTCTTT. It specifies CASSFSLNTEAFF.

This clone appeared a few times. V usage is TRBV15 and J usage is TRBJ2-1; possible D gene TRBD2, 5 bases. With 1 base removed from V and 7 bases from J, the gap between germline ends came to 11 bases. This CDR3 is built from 14 residues. Per the germline V gene, CDR1 is LNHNV and CDR2 is YYDKDF (reference sequence). The CDR3, as DNA: TGTGCCACCAGCAGAGGAGGGCTGGGGAATGAGCAGTTCTTC. Its protein product is CATSRGGLGNEQFF.

The table lists this clone with a few counts. V gene TRBV7-2 combines with J gene TRBJ1-1; 9 positions match TRBD1. Germline CDR1 and CDR2: SGHTA and FQGNSA. This CDR3 region has 17 residues. Trimming at V came to 3 bases and at J to 0 bases, leaving 8 bases not matched to a gene. The CDR3, as DNA: TGTGCCAGCAGCTTTGGGACAGGGAGAATGGTGAACACTGAAGCTTTCTTT. Protein sequence: CASSFGTGRMVNTEAFF.

The CDR3 reads CASSVEWLSDNEQFF. The CDR3 coding sequence is TGTGCCAGCAGCGTAGAGTGGCTATCAGACAATGAGCAGTTCTTC. This sequence joins TRBV9 and TRBJ2-1, with unresolved D. Germline CDR1 SGDLS, CDR2 YYNGEE. V lost 0 bases and J 5 bases, leaving 12 bases between the germline ends. CDR3 length equals 15 residues.

V and J are TRBV7-2 and TRBJ2-4; D not certain. From germline, CDR1 is SGHTA and CDR2 FQGNSA. The CDR3 is made up of 16 amino acids. V gave up 5 bases and J gave up 0 bases, with 14 bases separating them. The CDR3 loop reads CASSIRVAIAKNIQYF. The CDR3 DNA is TGTGCCAGCAGCATCAGAGTAGCTATAGCCAAAAACATTCAGTACTTC.

This clone has only a few counts. This chain connects TRBV7-2 to TRBJ2-7; weak D call: TRBD2 (5 bases). CDR3 length: 15 residues. Germline CDR1 reads SGHTA; CDR2 reads FQGNSA. V lost 1 base and J 3 bases, leaving 13 bases between the germline ends. CDR3 sequence: CASSLGSVRGYEQYF. The CDR3 DNA is TGTGCCAGCAGCTTAGGTAGCGTTAGAGGCTACGAGCAGTACTTC.

The chain has TRBV12-5 and TRBJ2-1; 8 bases are shared with TRBD2. The V and J ends lost 0 bases and 4 bases, in that order; junction bases with no gene match: 8. The CDR3 spans 17 residues. Germline V gives CDR1 LGHNT, CDR2 FRNRAP. CDR3 DNA: TGTGCTAGTGGTTTGGTAAGCGGGAGAAAGATGTACAATGAGCAGTTCTTC. Translation gives CASGLVSGRKMYNEQFF.

The chain combines TRBV29-1 with TRBJ2-1; the D is unclear. The CDR3 covers 12 residues. Per germline, CDR1 SQVTM and CDR2 ANQGSEA. The V and J ends lost 5 bases and 8 bases respectively, with 13 bases between them. CDR3: CSVNKGIDEQFF. The CDR3 coding sequence is TGCAGCGTTAACAAGGGTATCGATGAGCAGTTCTTC.

This clone was seen a handful of times. CDR3 sequence: CASSLGRASNQPQHF. The CDR3 DNA follows: TGTGCCAGCAGCTTAGGACGGGCCTCTAATCAGCCCCAGCATTTT. This chain joins TRBV7-8 and TRBJ1-5; D unclear. V lost 1 base to trimming and J lost 4 bases, with 11 bases between them. Germline CDR1 is SGHVS and CDR2 is FQNEAQ. The CDR3 contains 15 residues.

There are a few counts of this clone. The chain recombines TRBV6-5 with TRBJ1-1; D gene uncertain. This CDR3 comprises 13 residues. V was pared by 4 bases and J by 0 bases, with 6 bases between. Germline CDR1 is MNHEY and CDR2 is SVGAGI. As DNA, the CDR3 is TGTGCCAGCAGTTTCGGGATGAACACTGAAGCTTTCTTT. Protein sequence: CASSFGMNTEAFF.

The rearrangement uses TRBV28 and TRBJ2-5, with 10 bases that match TRBD1. Germline assignment: CDR1 MDHEN and CDR2 SYDVKM. With V trimmed by 3 bases and J by 6 bases, 10 bases remained unmatched. CDR3 length: 16 amino acids. The CDR3 loop reads CASSFDGTGAPKTQYF. The CDR3 nucleotides read TGTGCCAGCAGTTTCGATGGGACAGGGGCTCCGAAGACCCAGTACTTC. Full variable domain (missing parts from reference TRBV28 and TRBJ2-5): DVKVTQSSRYLVKRTGEKVFLECVQDMDHENMFWYRQDPGLGLRLIYFSYDVKMKEKGDIPEGYSVSREKKERFSLILESASTNQTSMYLCASSFDGTGAPKTQYFGPGTRLLVL.

This clone was seen only a few times. The CDR3 region has the DNA TGTGCCTGGGGCGCCGGGACAGGGGACGAAAAACTGTTTTTT. It codes for CAWGAGTGDEKLFF. The chain has TRBV30 and TRBJ1-4; 10 bases are shared with TRBD1. J gave up 8 bases and V 5 bases, and 8 bases lay outside the gene matches. The length of the CDR3 is 14 residues. Germline loops: CDR1 GTSNPN, CDR2 SVGIG (reference sequence).

The chain uses TRBV14 and TRBJ2-1; 12 positions match TRBD2. V was pared by 0 bases and J by 8 bases, with 5 bases of the junction left unmatched. In germline, CDR1 is SGHDN, CDR2 FVKESK. The CDR3 contains 16 residues. The CDR3 region is CASSQDWGTSGYEQFF. The CDR3 nucleotides are TGTGCCAGCAGCCAAGATTGGGGGACTAGCGGGTATGAGCAGTTCTTC.

This clone turned up a few times. The rearrangement joins TRBV15 to TRBJ2-1; D not resolved. The V and J ends lost 1 base and 9 bases respectively, with 13 bases between them. The CDR3 runs to 14 residues. Germline CDR1 LNHNV, CDR2 YYDKDF (reference sequence). CDR3 nucleotides: TGTGCCACCAGCAGAGGACTCCAGAGGACTGAGCAGTTCTTC. It encodes CATSRGLQRTEQFF. The complete variable domain, with remaining parts taken from reference TRBV15 and TRBJ2-1, reads DAMVIQNPRYQVTQFGKPVTLSCSQTLNHNVMYWYQQKSSQAPKLLFHYYDKDFNNEADTPDNFQSRRPNTSFCFLDIRSPGLGDTAMYLCATSRGLQRTEQFFGPGTRLTVL.

The V call is TRBV30, the J call TRBJ1-3; D is uncertain. This CDR3 is built from 13 residues. Germline V CDR1 and CDR2: GTSNPN, SVGIG (reference sequence). V lost 4 bases, J lost 3 bases, and 10 bases lay in between. Written as DNA, the CDR3 is TGTGCCTGGACAACGAATCTTGGAAACACCATATATTTT. Translation gives CAWTTNLGNTIYF.

The V and J genes are TRBV7-6 and TRBJ2-7; 8 nucleotides agree with TRBD1. The V and J ends lost 3 bases and 2 bases, in that order; junction bases with no gene match: 3. The CDR3 extends over 14 amino acids. CDR1 and CDR2 from the germline V gene are SGHVS and FNYEAQ. The CDR3 region is CASSLTGVTYEQYF. For the CDR3, the DNA is TGTGCCAGCAGCTTGACAGGGGTCACCTACGAGCAGTACTTC.

This clone has more than one count but fewer than ten. The chain combines TRBV28 with TRBJ2-1; D is possibly TRBD1 (5 bases). The CDR3 has 13 amino acids. CDR1 is MDHEN, CDR2 SYDVKM, per germline. Trimming stripped 5 bases from V and 9 bases from J, with 14 bases between. CDR3 loop: CASSQLQDSEQFF. CDR3 bases: TGTGCCAGCAGTCAGCTACAGGATAGTGAGCAGTTCTTC.

In its sample, this clone was seen a few times. The J gene is TRBJ2-3, the V gene TRBV10-3; TRBD1 agrees at 9 bases. The CDR3 totals 16 residues. V lost 2 bases, J lost 3 bases, and 6 bases stayed unmatched. Germline CDR1 and CDR2: ENHRY and SYGVKD. The CDR3 DNA is TGTGCCATCAGTGAGGGTCCCGGGACAGGGACAGATACGCAGTATTTT. Amino acid sequence: CAISEGPGTGTDTQYF.

This chain's CDR3 is CAWLGGSSYNEQFF. The CDR3 coding sequence is TGTGCCTGGTTGGGGGGGAGCTCCTACAATGAGCAGTTCTTC. The rearrangement uses TRBV30 and TRBJ2-1; 7 bases are a match to TRBD2. The germline V gene encodes CDR1 GTSNPN and CDR2 SVGIG (reference sequence). The V gene end was trimmed by 5 bases and the J gene end by 0 bases; junction bases not matched to a gene: 4. This CDR3 is built from 14 residues. The full variable domain, in which reference TRBV30 and TRBJ2-1 provide the parts outside the CDR3, is SQTIHQWPATLVQPVGSPLSLECTVEGTSNPNLYWYRQAAGRGLQLLFYSVGIGQISSEVPQNLSASRPQDRQFILSSKKLLLSDSGFYLCAWLGGSSYNEQFFGPGTRLTVL.

The chain joins TRBV28 to TRBJ2-3; D might be TRBD1 (5 bases). The CDR3 is 16 amino acids. Trimming removed 5 bases from V and 4 bases from J, with 19 bases in between. Germline CDR1 and CDR2: MDHEN and SYDVKM. Here the CDR3 DNA reads TGTGCCAGCAGTCCACAAAGGGGTGGATGGTCAGATACGCAGTATTTT. Residues: CASSPQRGGWSDTQYF.

The chain is built from TRBV25-1 and TRBJ1-2; 9 positions match TRBD1. The CDR3 is made up of 14 amino acids. Germline CDR1 is MGHDK and CDR2 is SYGVNS. V shed 8 bases, J shed 5 bases, and the junction held 9 bases outside the gene matches. CDR3 region: CASSRTGASYGYTF. As DNA, the CDR3 is TGTGCCAGCTCCCGGACAGGGGCGTCTTATGGCTACACCTTC.

The V gene is TRBV2, the J gene TRBJ2-3; TRBD2 might be the D (5 bases). V was cut by 3 bases and J by 1 base, with 8 bases left in between. The V gene's germline CDR1 is SNHLY and CDR2 FYNNEI. This CDR3 contains 14 residues. The CDR3 sequence is CASSEKRGTDTQYF. In nucleotides, the CDR3 is TGTGCCAGCAGTGAGAAGAGGGGCACAGATACGCAGTATTTT. Filled out from reference TRBV2 and TRBJ2-3, the complete variable domain reads EPEVTQTPSHQVTQMGQEVILRCVPISNHLYFYWYRQILGQKVEFLVSFYNNEISEKSEIFDDQFSVERPDGSNFTLKIRSTKLEDSAMYFCASSEKRGTDTQYFGPGTRLTVL.

The gene calls are TRBV7-9 and TRBJ2-6; the D gene is possibly TRBD2 (5 bases). Trimming removed 10 bases at V and 2 bases at J, with 12 bases between. This CDR3 comprises 14 residues. Looked up from germline, CDR1 is SEHNR and CDR2 is FQNEAQ (reference sequence). The CDR3 protein is CAIKTEAGANVLTF. The DNA for the CDR3 is TGTGCCATCAAGACGGAGGCTGGGGCCAACGTCCTGACTTTC.

This clone was counted between two and nine times. This chain connects TRBV4-1 to TRBJ1-5, with D uncertain. This CDR3 contains 15 residues. Trimming took 1 base from V and 1 from J, leaving 8 bases between them. Germline CDR1 and CDR2: MGHRA and YSYEKL. The CDR3 DNA follows: TGCGCCAGCAGCCAAGTAGCATACAGCAATCAGCCCCAGCATTTT. Translated: CASSQVAYSNQPQHF.